A single sample is the source of the 10 T cell receptor beta chains below, sequenced in a study of T-cell reconstitution after alpha-beta-depleted transplantation in children. The TCRbeta library incorporated unique molecular identifiers. TCRdb re-called the PCR reads with MiXCR, one entry per CDR3 protein. This repertoire shows roughly 340,000 distinct CDR3 sequences, 15% to 20% found once; its top ten account for 35% to 50%. Sample: PBMCs, mostly from graft donor cells, taken 360 days after TCRalphabeta/CD19-depleted stem cell transplant. The receptors come from a male patient between 2 and 15 years old who had a stem cell transplant for acute lymphoblastic leukemia, so the T cells may come from the graft donor.

Only one count was recorded for this clonotype. V is TRBV4-1 and J is TRBJ2-7; D might be TRBD1 (5 bases). V was cut by 4 bases and J by 1 base, with 14 bases left in between. The CDR3 extends over 15 amino acids. The germline V gene has CDR1 MGHRA and CDR2 YSYEKL. The CDR3: CASSRSWGTSYEQYF. The CDR3 DNA is TGCGCCAGCAGCCGGTCCTGGGGCACTTCCTACGAGCAGTACTTC.

This chain connects TRBV29-1 to TRBJ2-3; 7 nucleotides line up with TRBD2. Germline V gives CDR1 SQVTM, CDR2 ANQGSEA. The CDR3 runs to 12 residues. Trimming took 6 bases from V and 2 from J; bases not matched to a gene: 2. CDR3 sequence reads: CSVRDYTDTQYF. The CDR3 DNA sequence: TGCAGCGTCAGGGACTACACAGATACGCAGTATTTT.

This clonotype was observed a handful of times. V and J are TRBV7-6 and TRBJ2-2; D is perhaps TRBD2 (5 bases). Trimming pared 4 bases from V and 6 bases from J, leaving 15 bases between. The CDR3 length is 15 residues. Germline CDR1 and CDR2: SGHVS and FNYEAQ. The CDR3 nucleotides are TGTGCCAGCAGCTCTACTATAGGGAGCGCCGGGGAGCTGTTTTTT. It specifies CASSSTIGSAGELFF.

This clonotype was recorded many times. The chain combines TRBV5-1 with TRBJ2-1; 10 bases are shared with TRBD2. This CDR3 is built from 19 residues. The germline CDR1 and CDR2 sequences are SGHRS and YFSETQ. J lost 0 bases, V lost 4 bases, and 13 bases had no gene match. The CDR3, as DNA: TGCGCCAGCAGCGTTTCCGGGACTAGCGTCCCTAGCTCCTACAATGAGCAGTTCTTC. This translates into CASSVSGTSVPSSYNEQFF.

There are many counts of this clonotype. The V call is TRBV18, the J call TRBJ2-1; the D gene is possibly TRBD1 (5 bases). Trimming cost V 5 bases and J 6 bases, with 11 bases left between them. The germline CDR1 and CDR2 sequences are KGHSH and LQKENI. This CDR3 comprises 13 residues. The CDR3, as DNA: TGTGCCAGCTCAAACAGGCCTAGCAATGAGCAGTTCTTC. As protein: CASSNRPSNEQFF.

This clonotype was counted at least ten times. The chain recombines TRBV4-2 with TRBJ1-1; unclear D gene. The CDR3 has 15 amino acids. The V and J ends lost 3 bases and 0 bases respectively, with 11 bases between them. Germline CDR1 and CDR2: LGHNA and YNFKEQ. Written as DNA, the CDR3 is TGTGCCAGCAGCCAGGGTCCTCCCATGAACACTGAAGCTTTCTTT. Amino acids: CASSQGPPMNTEAFF.

The rearrangement uses TRBV4-3 and TRBJ2-2; tentative D call: TRBD1 (5 bases). Per germline, CDR1 LGHNA and CDR2 YSLEER. The CDR3 covers 18 residues. The V end was cut by 1 base, the J end by 0 bases, with 15 bases between. Here the CDR3 reads CASSQGPDRGANTGELFF. CDR3 in DNA: TGCGCCAGCAGCCAAGGACCAGACAGAGGCGCGAACACCGGGGAGCTGTTTTTT.

This clonotype showed up just a few times. The chain combines TRBV7-2 with TRBJ2-3; D gene unclear. The V and J ends lost 5 bases and 0 bases respectively, with 12 bases between them. The CDR3 has 15 residues. CDR1 and CDR2 from the germline V gene are SGHTA and FQGNSA. CDR3 coding DNA: TGTGCCAGCAGCCTTGGAGTACTAAGCACAGATACGCAGTATTTT. This sequence encodes CASSLGVLSTDTQYF.

This clonotype was counted a few times. The V and J genes are TRBV15 and TRBJ2-1; D is ambiguous. The CDR3 extends over 12 amino acids. Germline CDR1 reads LNHNV; CDR2 reads YYDKDF (reference sequence). V lost 1 base, J lost 6 bases, and 4 bases lay in between. The CDR3 spells CATSRVGNEQFF. The CDR3 DNA is TGTGCCACCAGCAGAGTGGGCAATGAGCAGTTCTTC.

This clonotype was observed at least ten times. This chain joins TRBV6-1 and TRBJ2-1, with 8 bases lining up with TRBD2. The CDR3 is made up of 16 amino acids. Germline V gives CDR1 MNHNS, CDR2 SASEGT. Unmatched junction bases numbered 7, after V lost 0 bases and J lost 6 bases. The DNA of the CDR3 is TGTGCCAGCAGTGAAGCTCTTCTAGCGGGTCGCAATGAGCAGTTCTTC. Protein product: CASSEALLAGRNEQFF.